The next 2 T cell receptor beta chains were all read from a single sample in a study of T-cell memory formation after mild COVID-19. A single record per CDR3 protein comes from TCRdb applying MiXCR to the 5' RACE reads. The sample has about 610,000 distinct CDR3 sequences; 17% are singletons. The sample taken for sequencing was PBMCs or a T cell subset sorted from them (not recorded which). The receptor set was obtained from an adult woman who had mild COVID-19 (a few samples of this study predate the infection). Cell type and time point are not known.

This sequence joins TRBV25-1 and TRBJ2-7, with D possibly TRBD1 on 6 matching bases. The CDR3 spans 14 residues. V was clipped by 7 bases and J by 1 base, with 14 bases between them. Germline V gives CDR1 MGHDK, CDR2 SYGVNS. CDR3 loop: CASTEGVGSYEQYF. CDR3 nucleotides: TGTGCCAGCACCGAGGGGGTAGGTTCCTACGAGCAGTACTTC.

The chain carries TRBV19 and TRBJ2-3; TRBD2 agrees at 12 bases. The V gene end was trimmed by 0 bases and the J gene end by 6 bases; junction bases not matched to a gene: 7. CDR3 length equals 17 residues. Germline V gene lookup returns CDR1 LNHDA and CDR2 SQIVND (reference sequence). The CDR3 loop reads CASSIDRLAGGIDTQYF. CDR3 sequence (DNA): TGTGCCAGTAGTATAGATCGCCTAGCGGGGGGGATTGATACGCAGTATTTT.